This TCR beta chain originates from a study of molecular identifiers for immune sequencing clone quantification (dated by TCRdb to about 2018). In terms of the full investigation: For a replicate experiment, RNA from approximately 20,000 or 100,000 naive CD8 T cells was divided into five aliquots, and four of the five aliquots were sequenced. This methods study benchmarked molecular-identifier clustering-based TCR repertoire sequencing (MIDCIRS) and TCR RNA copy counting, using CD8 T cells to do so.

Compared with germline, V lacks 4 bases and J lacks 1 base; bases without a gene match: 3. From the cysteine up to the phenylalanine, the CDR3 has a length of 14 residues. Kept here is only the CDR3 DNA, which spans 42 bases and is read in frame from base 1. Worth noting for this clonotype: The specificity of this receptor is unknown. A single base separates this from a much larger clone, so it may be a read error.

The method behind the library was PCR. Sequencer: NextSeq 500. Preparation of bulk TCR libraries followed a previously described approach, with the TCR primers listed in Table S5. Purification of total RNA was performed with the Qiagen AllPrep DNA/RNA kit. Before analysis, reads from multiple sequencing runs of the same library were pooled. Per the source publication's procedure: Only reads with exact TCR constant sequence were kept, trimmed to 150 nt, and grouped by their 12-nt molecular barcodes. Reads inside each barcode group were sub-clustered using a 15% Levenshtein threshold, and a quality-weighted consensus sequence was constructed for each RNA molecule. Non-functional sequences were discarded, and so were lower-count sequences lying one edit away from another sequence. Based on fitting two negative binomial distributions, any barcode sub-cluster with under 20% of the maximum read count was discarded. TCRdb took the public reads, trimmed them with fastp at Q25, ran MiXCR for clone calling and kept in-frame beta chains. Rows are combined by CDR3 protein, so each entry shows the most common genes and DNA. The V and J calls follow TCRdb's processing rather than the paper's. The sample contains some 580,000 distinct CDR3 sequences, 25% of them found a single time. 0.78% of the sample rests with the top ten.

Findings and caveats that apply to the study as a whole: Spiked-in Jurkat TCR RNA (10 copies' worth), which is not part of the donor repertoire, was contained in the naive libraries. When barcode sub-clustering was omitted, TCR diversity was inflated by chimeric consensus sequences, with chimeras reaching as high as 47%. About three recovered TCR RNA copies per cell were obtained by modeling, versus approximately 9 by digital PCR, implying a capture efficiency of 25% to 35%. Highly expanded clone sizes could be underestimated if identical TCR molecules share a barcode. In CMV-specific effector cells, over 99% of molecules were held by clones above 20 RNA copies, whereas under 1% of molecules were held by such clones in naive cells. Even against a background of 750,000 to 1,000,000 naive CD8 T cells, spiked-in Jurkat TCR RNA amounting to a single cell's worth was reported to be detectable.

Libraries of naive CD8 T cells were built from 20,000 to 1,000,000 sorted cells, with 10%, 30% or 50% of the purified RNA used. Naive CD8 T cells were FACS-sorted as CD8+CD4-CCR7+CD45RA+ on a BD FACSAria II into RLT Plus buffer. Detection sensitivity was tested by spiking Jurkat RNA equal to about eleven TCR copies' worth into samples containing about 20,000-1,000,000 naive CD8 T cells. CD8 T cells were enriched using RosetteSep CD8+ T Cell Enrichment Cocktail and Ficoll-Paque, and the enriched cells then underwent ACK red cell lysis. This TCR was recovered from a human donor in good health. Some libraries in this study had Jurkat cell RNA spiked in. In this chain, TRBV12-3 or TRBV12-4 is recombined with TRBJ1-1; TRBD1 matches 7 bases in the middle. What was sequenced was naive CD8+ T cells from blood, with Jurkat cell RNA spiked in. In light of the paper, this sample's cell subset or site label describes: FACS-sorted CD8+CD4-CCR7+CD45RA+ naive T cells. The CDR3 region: CASSSQGSNTEAFF. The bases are TGTGCCAGCAGTTCACAGGGGTCGAACACTGAAGCTTTCTTT.